Here is one TCR beta chain with its context. What it binds is unknown. This CDR3 is 15 amino acids long. V lost 4 bases and J lost 9; bases outside the gene matches: 13. Germline V gene lookup returns CDR1 LGHDT and CDR2 YNNKEL (reference sequence). The entry originates in a study of early T cells in non-severe SARS-CoV-2 infection. About the research overall: The chains were unpaired, and the sequenced material was bulk RNA from unsorted whole blood.

The TCR library protocol attached unique molecular identifiers to the individual cDNA molecules. One entry per CDR3 protein, called by TCRdb with MiXCR from the 5' RACE reads. Counted here are 26,000 or so distinct CDR3 sequences, 5.5% to 7% occurring once; the ten biggest clones make up roughly 2.5%. Study-wide findings and caveats: VDJdb matching skewed toward anti-spike CD8 responses, missing private and CD4 specificities.

This rearrangement joins TRBV3-1 to TRBJ1-1; 8 nucleotides line up with TRBD1. This sequence originates from an adult who was a healthcare worker with PCR-confirmed SARS-CoV-2 infection or an uninfected control (not recorded which). Input material: whole blood. CDR3 protein: CASSLSRRQGAQAFF. In DNA, the CDR3 is TGTGCCAGCAGCCTAAGTCGGCGCCAGGGGGCCCAAGCTTTCTTT.